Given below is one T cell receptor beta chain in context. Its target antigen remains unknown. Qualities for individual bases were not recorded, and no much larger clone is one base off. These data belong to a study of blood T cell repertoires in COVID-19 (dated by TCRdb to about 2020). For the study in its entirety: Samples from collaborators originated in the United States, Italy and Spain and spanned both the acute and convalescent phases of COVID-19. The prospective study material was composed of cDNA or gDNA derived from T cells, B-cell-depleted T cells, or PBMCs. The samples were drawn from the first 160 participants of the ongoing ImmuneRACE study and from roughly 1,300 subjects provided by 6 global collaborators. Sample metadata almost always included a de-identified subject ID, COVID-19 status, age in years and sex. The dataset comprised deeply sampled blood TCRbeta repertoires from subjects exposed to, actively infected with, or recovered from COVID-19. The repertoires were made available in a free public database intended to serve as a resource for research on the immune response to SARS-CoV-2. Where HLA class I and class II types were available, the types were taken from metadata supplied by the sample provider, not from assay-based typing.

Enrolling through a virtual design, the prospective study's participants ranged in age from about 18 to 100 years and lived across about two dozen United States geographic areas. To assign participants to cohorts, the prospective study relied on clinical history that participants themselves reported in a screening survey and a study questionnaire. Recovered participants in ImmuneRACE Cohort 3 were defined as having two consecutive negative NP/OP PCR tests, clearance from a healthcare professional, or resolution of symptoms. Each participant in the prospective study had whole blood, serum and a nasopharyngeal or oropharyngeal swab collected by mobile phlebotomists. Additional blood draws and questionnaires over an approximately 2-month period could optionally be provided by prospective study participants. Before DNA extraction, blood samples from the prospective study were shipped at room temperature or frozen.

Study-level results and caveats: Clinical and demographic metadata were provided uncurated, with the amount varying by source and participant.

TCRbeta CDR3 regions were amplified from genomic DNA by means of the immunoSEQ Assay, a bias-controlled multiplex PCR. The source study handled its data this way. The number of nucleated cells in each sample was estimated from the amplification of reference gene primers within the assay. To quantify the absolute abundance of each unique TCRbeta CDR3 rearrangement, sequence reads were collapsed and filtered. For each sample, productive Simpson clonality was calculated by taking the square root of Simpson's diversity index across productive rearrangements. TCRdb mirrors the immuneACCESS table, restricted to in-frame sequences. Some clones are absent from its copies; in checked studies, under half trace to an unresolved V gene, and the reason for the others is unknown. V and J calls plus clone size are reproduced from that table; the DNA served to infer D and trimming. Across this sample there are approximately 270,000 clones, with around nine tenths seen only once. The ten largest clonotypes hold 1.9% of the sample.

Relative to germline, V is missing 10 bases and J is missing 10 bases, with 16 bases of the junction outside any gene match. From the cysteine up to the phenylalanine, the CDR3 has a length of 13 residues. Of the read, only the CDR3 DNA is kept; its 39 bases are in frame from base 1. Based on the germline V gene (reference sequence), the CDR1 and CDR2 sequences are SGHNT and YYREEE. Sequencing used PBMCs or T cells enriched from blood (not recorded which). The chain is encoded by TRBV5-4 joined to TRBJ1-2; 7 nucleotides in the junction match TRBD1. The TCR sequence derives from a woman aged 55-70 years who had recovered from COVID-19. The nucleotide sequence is TGTGCCCTCACCTCAGACAGGGCCTTAAACTACACCTTC. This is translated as CALTSDRALNYTF.